These 22 T cell receptor delta chains came from one sample sequenced in a study of gamma-delta T cells after stem cell transplantation. TCRdb reanalysed the RT-PCR reads with CATT. This table holds roughly 12,000 delta-chain clones, approximately 40% found once. Sample: gamma-delta T cells. These receptors all stem from a human donor. It is not recorded whose cells these are; they may come from a transplant donor.

Details on this clone: This may come from a read error, since a much larger clone is one base off. The chain combines TRDV2 with TRDJ2; D remains unclear. Germline CDR1 GEAIGNYY, CDR2 EKD. V shed 0 bases and J shed 4 bases, with 5 bases lying between them. The CDR3 loop spans 13 amino acids. CDR3 sequence (DNA): TGTGCCTGTGACACCTGGGAGACAGCACAACTCTTCTTT. Encoded protein: CACDTWETAQLFF.

V is TRDV2 and J is TRDJ3, with 10 bases lining up with TRDD3. V shed 3 bases, J shed 4 bases, and the junction held 5 bases outside the gene matches. Germline loops: CDR1 GEAIGNYY, CDR2 EKD. The CDR3 covers 17 residues. The CDR3: CACDVLGDFWDTRQMFF. For the CDR3, the DNA is TGTGCCTGTGACGTACTGGGGGATTTTTGGGACACCCGACAGATGTTTTTC.

The chain uses TRDV1 and TRDJ1; 8 bases fit TRDD2. Germline loops: CDR1 TSWWSYY, CDR2 QGS. The J segment lost 0 bases and the V segment lost 2 bases, leaving 17 bases of the junction unmatched. The CDR3 has 20 residues. The CDR3 here is CALGEIGFLRVEPYTDKLIF. The DNA of the CDR3 is TGTGCTCTTGGGGAAATTGGCTTCCTACGTGTAGAGCCTTACACCGATAAACTCATCTTT.

Comments on this clone: Germline is not matched at one junction end, which may reflect a read error. The chain employs TRDV2 and TRDJ3; 8 positions agree with TRDD3. CDR1 GEAIGNYY and CDR2 EKD come from the germline V gene. The CDR3 is 21 amino acids. The CDR3 loop reads CACDFVLGAAPFSCDTRQMFF. The CDR3 DNA reads as TGTGCCTGTGACTTTGTACTGGGGGCCGCCCCATTCTCCTGTGACACCCGACAGATGTTTTTC.

This clone was recorded a few times. The chain is built from TRDV1 and TRDJ2; 9 bases map to TRDD3. In germline, CDR1 is TSWWSYY, CDR2 QGS. This CDR3 contains 20 residues. The ends lost 2 bases at V and 5 bases at J; junction bases unmatched: 18. The CDR3 reads CALGECSTLGDLGGTAQLFF. The CDR3, as DNA: TGTGCTCTTGGGGAATGTAGTACCCTGGGGGATCTTGGTGGAACAGCACAACTCTTCTTT.

The rearrangement uses TRDV2 and TRDJ1, with D hard to call. The V and J ends lost 0 bases and 0 bases respectively, with 16 bases between them. Looked up from germline, CDR1 is GEAIGNYY and CDR2 is EKD. CDR3 length: 17 amino acids. The CDR3 loop reads CACDTIKPLTYTDKLIF. DNA of the CDR3: TGTGCCTGTGACACCATTAAGCCCCTGACGTACACCGATAAACTCATCTTT.

Concerning this clone itself: The junction does not match germline at one end; this may be a read error. J is TRDJ1 and V is TRDV3; a weak D match, TRDD3 (5 bases). CDR1 is TVYSNPD and CDR2 is GDNSRS in the germline V gene (reference sequence). The CDR3 is 16 residues long. The CDR3 spells CASPSGVYALTAKLIF. The CDR3 DNA reads TGTGCCTCCCCCTCTGGTGTATACGCCCTGACCGCTAAACTCATCTTT.

Of note for this clone: Other DNA sequences within the sample encode an identical CDR3. The gene calls are TRDV1 and TRDJ1, with a possible D match to TRDD2 (6 bases). This CDR3 region has 18 residues. The V end lost 5 bases, the J end lost 3 bases, and 25 bases lay between the germline ends. The germline V gene encodes CDR1 TSWWSYY and CDR2 QGS. The CDR3 region has the DNA TGTGCTCTTGGGTACATGACACCTTCCGCCAAAGGTCCCGATAAACTCATCTTT. Protein sequence: CALGYMTPSAKGPDKLIF.

This clone was counted a few times. The chain uses TRDV2 and TRDJ3, with TRDD3 matching 12 bases. There are 17 residues in the CDR3. V dropped 0 bases and J dropped 7; count of bases not matched to a gene: 3. Germline V gives CDR1 GEAIGNYY, CDR2 EKD. The CDR3 nucleotides are TGTGCCTGTGACACCTTACTGGGGGATACAGACACCCGACAGATGTTTTTC. Protein product: CACDTLLGDTDTRQMFF.

The chain is built from TRDV2 and TRDJ1, with TRDD3 as a possible D gene (6 bases). With 3 bases removed from V and 1 base from J, the gap between germline ends came to 11 bases. CDR1 and CDR2 from the germline V gene are GEAIGNYY and EKD. The CDR3 loop spans 14 amino acids. CDR3: CACDRLGGTDKLIF. Here the CDR3 DNA reads TGTGCCTGTGACCGTTTGGGGGGCACCGATAAACTCATCTTT.

The rearrangement uses TRDV1 and TRDJ1, with a weak D call TRDD3 (5 bases). Per the germline V gene, CDR1 is TSWWSYY and CDR2 is QGS. The V gene lost 9 bases and the J gene lost 0 bases, with 32 bases spanning the gap. This CDR3 comprises 20 residues. CDR3 region: CALLNLRKKRGGRHTDKLIF. In DNA, the CDR3 is TGTGCTCTCCTGAACCTAAGAAAAAAGAGGGGGGGCCGACACACCGATAAACTCATCTTT.

Sample share makes this clone medium-sized. The rearrangement uses TRDV2 and TRDJ1, with TRDD3 identical over 9 bases. CDR3 size: 17 residues. CDR1 and CDR2 (germline): GEAIGNYY, EKD. Losses at the gene ends were 0 bases for V and 0 bases for J; bases not matched to a gene: 7. CDR3 sequence: CACDTVGWGMYTDKLIF. The DNA for the CDR3 is TGTGCCTGTGACACCGTAGGCTGGGGGATGTACACCGATAAACTCATCTTT.

This clone was observed a handful of times. The gene calls are TRDV2 and TRDJ3, with 8 bases aligning to TRDD3. The CDR3 length is 20 residues. Losses at the gene ends were 2 bases for V and 0 bases for J; bases not matched to a gene: 11. Germline-derived CDR1 and CDR2 are GEAIGNYY and EKD. The CDR3 DNA sequence: TGTGCCTGTGACATCGTACTGGGGGTTGCGAGCTCCTGGGACACCCGACAGATGTTTTTC. This gives the protein CACDIVLGVASSWDTRQMFF.

This chain links TRDV2 with TRDJ3; 9 bases fit TRDD3. The CDR3 sequence is 18 residues long. V lost 3 bases, J lost 8 bases, and 13 bases stayed unmatched. Germline CDR1 and CDR2: GEAIGNYY and EKD. The CDR3 bases are TGTGCCTGTGACGGAGGGGGATACCACTCCTTGTACACCCGACAGATGTTTTTC. Protein sequence: CACDGGGYHSLYTRQMFF.

As for this clone: One end of the junction fails to match germline, which may point to a read error. The rearrangement links TRDV1 to TRDJ3; 7 bases are a match to TRDD3. Germline CDR1 reads TSWWSYY; CDR2 reads QGS. The CDR3 has 19 residues. In DNA, the CDR3 is TGTGCTCTTGGGGATGGAGGGTGGGGGACCTCCTGGGGCACCCGACAGATGTTTTTC. Its translation: CALGDGGWGTSWGTRQMFF.

The chain combines TRDV1 with TRDJ2; 8 bases agree with TRDD3. V dropped 2 bases and J dropped 3; count of bases not matched to a gene: 23. The CDR3 spans 22 residues. Germline V gene lookup returns CDR1 TSWWSYY and CDR2 QGS. CDR3 in DNA: TGTGCTCTTGGGGAAAGGGGCCTTACTACGTTTCTGTACTGGGGGCTGACAGCACAACTCTTCTTT. Protein product: CALGERGLTTFLYWGLTAQLFF.

The V and J genes are TRDV3 and TRDJ1, with 10 bases aligning to TRDD3. The CDR3 totals 26 residues. J gave up 0 bases and V 4 bases, and 41 bases lay outside the gene matches. Germline CDR1 is TVYSNPD and CDR2 is GDNSRS (reference sequence). CDR3 residues: CASVSLSYRGGDTKSNPTTYTDKLIF. In DNA form, the CDR3 reads TGTGCCTCAGTAAGCTTATCCTATCGTGGGGGGGATACGAAATCCAACCCTACTACGTACACCGATAAACTCATCTTT.

The chain couples TRDV3 to TRDJ1; 7 nucleotides align to TRDD3. The CDR3 has 19 amino acids. V lost 0 bases to trimming and J lost 7 bases; unmatched junction nucleotides: 26. Looked up from germline, CDR1 is TVYSNPD and CDR2 is GDNSRS (reference sequence). The CDR3 region is CAFSFTYGGRGEPTAKLIF. The CDR3 DNA sequence: TGTGCCTTTAGTTTCACTTATGGGGGACGGGGGGAGCCAACGGCTAAACTCATCTTT.

On this clone: The sample has other DNA sequences that encode this CDR3 too. The chain joins TRDV1 to TRDJ1; D remains ambiguous. The CDR3 is made up of 15 amino acids. Trimming took off 1 base at V and 0 bases at J, with 9 bases between the two ends. The V gene's germline CDR1 is TSWWSYY and CDR2 QGS. The chain's CDR3 is CALGEQCINTDKLIF. The CDR3 DNA reads TGTGCTCTTGGGGAACAGTGTATTAACACCGATAAACTCATCTTT.

This clone was detected a few times. CDR3 nucleotides: TGTGCAGCAAGCGACGGGGGGGATACGCGGTCGAATAAACTCATCTTT. As protein: CAASDGGDTRSNKLIF. V and J are TRAV29/DV5 and TRDJ1; 10 bases align to TRDD3. Germline V gene data show CDR1 as NSMFDY and CDR2 as ISSIKDK. The J segment lost 6 bases and the V segment lost 0 bases, leaving 11 bases of the junction unmatched. There are 16 residues in the CDR3.

This chain connects TRDV1 to TRDJ1; 12 nucleotides line up with TRDD3. Trimming at V came to 2 bases and at J to 7 bases, leaving 23 bases not matched to a gene. The length of the CDR3 is 21 residues. Germline CDR1 TSWWSYY, CDR2 QGS. CDR3 loop: CALGEYPTDEYWGILGVKLIF. CDR3 nucleotides: TGTGCTCTTGGGGAATATCCTACGGACGAGTACTGGGGGATACTCGGGGTTAAACTCATCTTT.

This clone was counted once. The same CDR3 arises from other DNA sequences in this sample as well. The V call is TRDV3, the J call TRDJ1, with 13 bases lining up with TRDD3. CDR3 size: 22 residues. The V and J ends lost 4 bases and 0 bases, in that order; junction bases with no gene match: 26. Germline CDR1 TVYSNPD, CDR2 GDNSRS (reference sequence). Written as DNA, the CDR3 is TGTGCCTCCAAGCCTTCCTATTGTCCAACTGGGGGATACGCCCTGGACACCGATAAACTCATCTTT. Its protein product is CASKPSYCPTGGYALDTDKLIF.